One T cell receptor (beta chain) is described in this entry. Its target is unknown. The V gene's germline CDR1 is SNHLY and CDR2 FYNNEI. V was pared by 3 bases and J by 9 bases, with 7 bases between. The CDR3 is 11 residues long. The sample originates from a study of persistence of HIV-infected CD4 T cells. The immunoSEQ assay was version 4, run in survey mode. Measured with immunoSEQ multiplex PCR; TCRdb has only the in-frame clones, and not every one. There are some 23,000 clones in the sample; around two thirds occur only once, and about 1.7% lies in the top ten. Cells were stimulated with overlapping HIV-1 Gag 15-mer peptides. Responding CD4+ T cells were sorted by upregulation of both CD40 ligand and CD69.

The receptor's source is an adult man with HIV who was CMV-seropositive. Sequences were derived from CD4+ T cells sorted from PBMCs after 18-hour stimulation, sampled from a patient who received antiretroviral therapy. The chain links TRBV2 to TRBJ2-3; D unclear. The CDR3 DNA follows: TGTGCCAGCAGTGACGGTAGGACGCAGTATTTT. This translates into CASSDGRTQYF.